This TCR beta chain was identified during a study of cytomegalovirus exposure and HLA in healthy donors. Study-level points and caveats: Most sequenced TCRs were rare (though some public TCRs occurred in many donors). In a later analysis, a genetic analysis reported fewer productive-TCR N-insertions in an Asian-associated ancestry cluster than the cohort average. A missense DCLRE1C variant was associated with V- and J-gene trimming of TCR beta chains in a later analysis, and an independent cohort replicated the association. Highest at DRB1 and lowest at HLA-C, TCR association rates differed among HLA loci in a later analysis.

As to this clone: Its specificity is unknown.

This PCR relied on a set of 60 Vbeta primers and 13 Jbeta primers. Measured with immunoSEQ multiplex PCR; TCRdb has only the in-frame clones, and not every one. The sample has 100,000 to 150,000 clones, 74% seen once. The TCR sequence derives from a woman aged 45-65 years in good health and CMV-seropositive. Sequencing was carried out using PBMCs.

The CDR3 region is CASSLGRGQTSYEQYF. The CDR3 DNA sequence: TGTGCCAGCAGCTTAGGAAGGGGACAGACCTCCTACGAGCAGTACTTC. The chain carries TRBV11-2 and TRBJ2-7, with 7 positions matching TRBD1. V trimming: 1 base; J trimming: 0 bases; junction bases outside the gene matches: 6. This CDR3 spans 16 amino acids. Germline CDR1 SGHAT, CDR2 FQNNGV.